Listed here are 20 T cell receptor beta chains from one sample, sequenced in a study of cytomegalovirus exposure and HLA in healthy donors. PCR was performed using 60 Vbeta and 13 Jbeta primers. Libraries were prepared by immunoSEQ multiplex PCR; TCRdb keeps only in-frame clonotypes and omits some of them. The sample consists of 130,000 or so clones, around 82% of them appearing once. The sample consisted of PBMCs. The receptors originated from a man younger than 30 in good health and CMV-seropositive.

The CDR3 reads CASSLLRGVDEQFF. In nucleotides, the CDR3 is TGTGCCAGCAGCCTACTTAGGGGCGTCGATGAGCAGTTCTTC. The chain combines TRBV6-5 with TRBJ2-1; TRBD1 might be the D (5 bases). Germline V CDR1 and CDR2: MNHEY, SVGAGI. The CDR3 contains 14 residues. Trimming took off 6 bases at V and 8 bases at J, with 17 bases between the two ends.

The gene calls are TRBV7-9 and TRBJ1-1, with D possibly TRBD1 on 6 matching bases. Germline CDR1 is SEHNR and CDR2 is FQNEAQ (reference sequence). Trimming pared 5 bases from V and 0 bases from J, leaving 25 bases between. This CDR3 has 19 amino acids. CDR3 DNA: TGTGCCAGCAGCGCCCGAGAGGGGGATGAGGAGTTTCTGAACACTGAAGCTTTCTTT. This translates into CASSAREGDEEFLNTEAFF.

The V and J genes are TRBV4-1 and TRBJ2-6; maybe TRBD2 (6 bases). The V end was cut by 4 bases, the J end by 2 bases, with 18 bases between. This CDR3 is built from 18 residues. Per germline, CDR1 MGHRA and CDR2 YSYEKL. CDR3 region: CASSLLLVGGAGANVLTF. In DNA form, the CDR3 reads TGCGCCAGCAGCCTCCTCCTCGTGGGGGGAGCTGGGGCCAACGTCCTGACTTTC.

The chain carries TRBV2 and TRBJ2-1; 7 nucleotides agree with TRBD1. This CDR3 is built from 16 residues. The V and J ends lost 5 bases and 0 bases, in that order; junction bases with no gene match: 7. The germline gives CDR1 SNHLY, CDR2 FYNNEI. Here the CDR3 DNA reads TGTGCCAGCAGTCCCCCCGGGACAGCCTCCTACAATGAGCAGTTCTTC. Translating gives CASSPPGTASYNEQFF. Filled out from reference TRBV2 and TRBJ2-1, the complete variable domain reads EPEVTQTPSHQVTQMGQEVILRCVPISNHLYFYWYRQILGQKVEFLVSFYNNEISEKSEIFDDQFSVERPDGSNFTLKIRSTKLEDSAMYFCASSPPGTASYNEQFFGPGTRLTVL.

The chain combines TRBV5-6 with TRBJ2-1; TRBD2 agrees at 12 bases. The CDR3 runs to 18 residues. In germline, CDR1 is SGHDT, CDR2 YYEEEE. Germline trimming cut 3 bases from V and 0 bases from J; bases unmatched to any gene: 7. DNA for the CDR3: TGTGCCAGCAGCTATGGACTAGCGGGAACAAGCTCCTACAATGAGCAGTTCTTC. Its protein is CASSYGLAGTSSYNEQFF.

The chain couples TRBV4-1 to TRBJ2-7; 7 bases map to TRBD1. J lost 4 bases, V lost 1 base, and 7 bases had no gene match. CDR1 MGHRA and CDR2 YSYEKL come from the germline V gene. This CDR3 has 15 amino acids. The CDR3, as DNA: TGCGCCAGCAGCCAAGTGGGGCAGGGGGTTTACGAGCAGTACTTC. Protein: CASSQVGQGVYEQYF.

V gene TRBV28 combines with J gene TRBJ2-5, with D tentatively TRBD1 (6 bases). Germline CDR1 and CDR2: MDHEN and SYDVKM. Trimming took off 2 bases at V and 4 bases at J, with 11 bases between the two ends. This CDR3 region has 14 residues. CDR3 amino acids: CASSLGQGSETQYF. CDR3 in DNA: TGTGCCAGCAGTTTAGGTCAGGGGTCAGAGACCCAGTACTTC.

This clone was found once. The junction differs from germline at one of its ends, possibly a read error. The chain recombines TRBV5-8 with TRBJ1-5; D is perhaps TRBD1 (6 bases). Germline V CDR1 and CDR2: SGHTS, YDEGEE. This CDR3 spans 16 amino acids. The CDR3 DNA is TGTGCCAGCGGCTTGAGGCAGGGGATGAGGAATCAGCCCCAGCATTTT. Its protein product is CASGLRQGMRNQPQHF.

The chain uses TRBV30 and TRBJ1-1, with 8 nucleotides matching TRBD1. This CDR3 comprises 15 residues. CDR1 is GTSNPN, CDR2 SVGIG, per germline (reference sequence). The V gene end was trimmed by 8 bases and the J gene end by 4 bases; junction bases not matched to a gene: 15. The CDR3 here is CAGTKTGAPSTEAFF. CDR3 DNA: TGTGCCGGAACAAAGACAGGGGCCCCGAGCACTGAAGCTTTCTTT.

The J gene is TRBJ2-5, the V gene TRBV9; 7 bases match TRBD1. The junction had 6 bases not matched to a gene; V was cut back by 6 bases and J by 1 base. This CDR3 has 14 amino acids. The germline gives CDR1 SGDLS, CDR2 YYNGEE. The CDR3 loop is CASNRDSFQETQYF. In DNA form, the CDR3 reads TGTGCCAGCAACCGGGACAGCTTCCAAGAGACCCAGTACTTC.

The rearrangement links TRBV30 to TRBJ1-2; D perhaps matches TRBD1 (5 bases). Trimming took 2 bases from V and 7 from J, leaving 8 bases between them. Germline-derived CDR1 and CDR2 are GTSNPN and SVGIG (reference sequence). This CDR3 has 11 residues. The CDR3, as DNA: TGTGCCTGGAGTAGGAGGGGTGGCTACACCTTC. Amino acid sequence: CAWSRRGGYTF.

This chain links TRBV29-1 with TRBJ2-7; TRBD1 might be the D (5 bases). CDR1 SQVTM and CDR2 ANQGSEA come from the germline V gene. V lost 2 bases and J lost 3, with 17 bases in between. The CDR3 loop spans 15 amino acids. The CDR3 DNA reads as TGCAGCGTTGAATTCATAGCAGGGCGTGACTACGAGCAGTACTTC. Protein sequence: CSVEFIAGRDYEQYF.

The chain recombines TRBV2 with TRBJ1-5; D ambiguous. The CDR3 has 15 residues. V lost 4 bases to trimming and J lost 0 bases, with 10 bases between them. Germline CDR1 reads SNHLY; CDR2 reads FYNNEI. DNA for the CDR3: TGTGCCAGCAGTGGCGGAGGCTCTAGCAATCAGCCCCAGCATTTT. It specifies CASSGGGSSNQPQHF.

This clone was detected only a few times. V and J are TRBV19 and TRBJ2-2; TRBD1 matches at 9 bases. J lost 4 bases, V lost 7 bases, and 10 bases had no gene match. Germline V lookup: CDR1 LNHDA, CDR2 SQIVND (reference sequence). This CDR3 has 16 amino acids. The CDR3 bases are TGTGCCAGTATGAACCGGGACAGGGAAGGCACCGGGGAGCTGTTTTTT. It translates to CASMNRDREGTGELFF.

The chain uses TRBV5-1 and TRBJ2-1; 14 bases are shared with TRBD2. The CDR3 length is 15 residues. J gave up 5 bases and V 3 bases, and 1 base lay outside the gene matches. Germline CDR1 is SGHRS and CDR2 is YFSETQ. The CDR3 region has the DNA TGCGCCAGCAGCTCGGGACTAGCGGGAGACAATGAGCAGTTCTTC. It encodes CASSSGLAGDNEQFF.

The chain has TRBV27 and TRBJ2-7; 10 bases are shared with TRBD1. The CDR3 consists of 18 residues. Germline-derived CDR1 and CDR2 are MNHEY and SMNVEV (reference sequence). V was clipped by 0 bases and J by 0 bases; unmatched bases: 8. CDR3 bases: TGTGCCAGCAGTTTATCCGTACCGGGACAGGGGAGCTCCTACGAGCAGTACTTC. Translation: CASSLSVPGQGSSYEQYF.

V and J are TRBV10-3 and TRBJ2-7; no clear D gene. CDR1 and CDR2 (germline): ENHRY, SYGVKD. V lost 10 bases, J lost 4 bases, and 20 bases lay in between. There are 14 residues in the CDR3. The CDR3 nucleotides are TGTGCCACCATAGATGGGCAATTCCCTTACGAGCAGTACTTC. Translating it yields CATIDGQFPYEQYF.

This sequence joins TRBV7-2 and TRBJ2-3; D gene ambiguous. The V and J ends lost 1 base and 0 bases respectively, with 8 bases between them. The CDR3 loop spans 15 amino acids. CDR1 and CDR2 from the germline V gene are SGHTA and FQGNSA. CDR3 sequence (DNA): TGTGCCAGCAGCTTAGTCGCTACTAGCACAGATACGCAGTATTTT. It codes for CASSLVATSTDTQYF.

This clone was seen only a few times. The CDR3 sequence: CASRTTGLRNTEAFF. The CDR3 nucleotides are TGTGCCAGTAGGACGACAGGGCTGAGGAACACTGAAGCTTTCTTT. The chain carries TRBV19 and TRBJ1-1; 7 bases line up with TRBD1. Trimming removed 6 bases from V and 1 base from J; junction bases left unmatched: 8. The germline V gene has CDR1 LNHDA and CDR2 SQIVND (reference sequence). The CDR3 sequence is 15 residues long.

The chain carries TRBV19 and TRBJ1-1; 8 bases are a match to TRBD1. V lost 4 bases and J lost 11; bases outside the gene matches: 3. Germline CDR1 is LNHDA and CDR2 is SQIVND (reference sequence). CDR3 length: 11 amino acids. CDR3 amino acids: CASSTGQGAFF. Here the CDR3 DNA reads TGTGCCAGTAGTACTGGACAGGGCGCTTTCTTT.